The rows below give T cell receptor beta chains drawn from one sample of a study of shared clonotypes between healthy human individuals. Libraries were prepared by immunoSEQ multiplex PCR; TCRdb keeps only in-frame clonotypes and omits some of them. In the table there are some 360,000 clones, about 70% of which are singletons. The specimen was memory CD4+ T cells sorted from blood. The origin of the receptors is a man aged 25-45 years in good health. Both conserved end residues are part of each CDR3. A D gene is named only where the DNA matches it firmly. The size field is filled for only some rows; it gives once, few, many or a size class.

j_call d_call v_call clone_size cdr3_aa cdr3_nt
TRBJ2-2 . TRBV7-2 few CASSFNTGELFF TGTGCCAGCAGCTTTAATACCGGGGAGCTGTTTTTT
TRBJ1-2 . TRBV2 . CASHPPAERGYTF TGTGCCAGCCACCCGCCCGCCGAACGCGGCTACACCTTC
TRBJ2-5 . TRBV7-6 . CASSLGGYQETQYF TGTGCCAGCAGCTTAGGGGGCTATCAAGAGACCCAGTACTTC
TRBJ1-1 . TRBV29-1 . CSVDQTLNTEAFF TGCAGCGTTGACCAGACGTTGAACACTGAAGCTTTCTTT
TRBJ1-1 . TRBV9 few CASSVRGANHEAFF TGTGCCAGCAGCGTGCGGGGAGCGAATCATGAAGCTTTCTTT
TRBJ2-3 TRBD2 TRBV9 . CASSLPGVAGPDTQYF TGTGCCAGCAGCCTACCAGGGGTAGCGGGACCAGATACGCAGTATTTT
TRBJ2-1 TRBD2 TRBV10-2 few CASSESSGAGRLAGTNQFDEQFF TGCGCCAGCAGTGAGTCGTCTGGGGCCGGTAGACTAGCGGGAACTAATCAATTTGATGAGCAGTTCTTC
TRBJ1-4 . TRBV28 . CASSLLQPTNEKLFF TGTGCCAGCAGTTTATTACAGCCAACTAATGAAAAACTGTTTTTT
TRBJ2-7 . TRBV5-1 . CASSPGAGEQYF TGCGCCAGCAGCCCAGGAGCTGGAGAGCAGTACTTC
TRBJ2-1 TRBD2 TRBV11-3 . CASSRGSFNEQFF TGTGCCAGCAGCCGCGGGAGTTTTAATGAGCAGTTCTTC
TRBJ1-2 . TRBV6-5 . CASSSRQIYGYTF TGTGCCAGCAGCTCCCGACAGATTTATGGCTACACCTTC
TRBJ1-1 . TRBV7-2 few CASSYRVTEAFF TGTGCCAGCAGCTACAGGGTCACTGAAGCTTTCTTT
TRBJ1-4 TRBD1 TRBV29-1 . CSVDGTGGEKLFF TGCAGCGTTGACGGGACAGGGGGTGAAAAACTGTTTTTT
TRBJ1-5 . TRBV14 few CASSPAGGSVAQPQHF TGTGCCAGCAGCCCGGCGGGGGGCAGTGTAGCTCAGCCCCAGCATTTT
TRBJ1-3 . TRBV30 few CAWSVTRSGNTIYF TGTGCCTGGAGTGTAACGCGCTCTGGAAACACCATATATTTT
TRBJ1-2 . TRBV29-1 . CSVERALGYTF TGCAGCGTTGAACGTGCTCTCGGCTACACCTTC
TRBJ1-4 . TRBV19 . CASSIGGADEKLFF TGTGCCAGTAGTATAGGGGGCGCGGATGAAAAACTGTTTTTT
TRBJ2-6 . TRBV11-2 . CASSTLGGPGGANVLTF TGTGCCAGCTCTACCCTCGGCGGGCCTGGTGGGGCCAACGTCCTGACTTTC
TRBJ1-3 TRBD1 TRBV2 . CASRRHRGSDISGNTIYF TGTGCCAGCAGGCGCCACAGGGGGTCCGATATCTCTGGAAACACCATATATTTT
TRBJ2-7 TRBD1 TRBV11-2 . CASSSQITPTGVAYEQYF TGTGCCAGCAGCTCGCAAATTACTCCGACAGGGGTGGCCTACGAGCAGTACTTC
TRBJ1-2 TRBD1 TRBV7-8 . CASSPRQGASNYGYTF TGTGCCAGCAGCCCCCGACAGGGCGCGTCTAACTATGGCTACACCTTC
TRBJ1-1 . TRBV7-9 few CASSFSVDTEAFF TGTGCCAGCAGCTTCTCAGTGGACACTGAAGCTTTCTTT
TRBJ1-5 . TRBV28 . CASSPRQQPQHF TGTGCCAGCAGTCCCCGACAGCAGCCCCAGCATTTT
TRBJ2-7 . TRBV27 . CASSQILGEQYF TGTGCCAGCAGCCAAATTTTGGGGGAGCAGTACTTC
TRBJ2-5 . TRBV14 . CASSQRLAVNQETQYF TGTGCCAGCAGCCAGAGACTCGCAGTCAACCAAGAGACCCAGTACTTC
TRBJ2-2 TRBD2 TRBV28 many CASSLSVGLANTGELFF TGTGCCAGCAGTTTGAGCGTGGGACTAGCGAACACCGGGGAGCTGTTTTTT
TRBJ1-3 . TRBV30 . CAWSGGLLSGNTIYF TGTGCCTGGAGTGGAGGACTCCTCTCTGGAAACACCATATATTTT
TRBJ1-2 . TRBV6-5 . CASSGGGYGYTF TGTGCCAGCAGCGGGGGGGGCTATGGCTACACCTTC
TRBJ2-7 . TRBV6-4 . CASRELGGTFYEQYF TGTGCCAGCAGAGAGTTAGGGGGGACCTTCTACGAGCAGTACTTC
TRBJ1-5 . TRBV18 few CASSTEAGNSNQPQHF TGTGCCAGCTCAACGGAGGCAGGGAATAGCAATCAGCCCCAGCATTTT
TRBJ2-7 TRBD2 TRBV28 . CASSLLAGNAPYEQYF TGTGCCAGCAGTTTATTAGCGGGGAATGCGCCCTACGAGCAGTACTTC
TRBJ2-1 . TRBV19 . CASSMWEVTNEQFF TGTGCCAGTAGTATGTGGGAGGTAACCAATGAGCAGTTCTTC
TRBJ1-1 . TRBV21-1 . CASSKVKRSEGLNTEAFF TGTGCCAGCAGCAAAGTGAAACGCTCTGAGGGACTGAACACTGAAGCTTTCTTT
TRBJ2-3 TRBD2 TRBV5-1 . CASSLGTSGRRDTQYF TGCGCCAGCAGCTTGGGGACTAGCGGGAGGAGGGATACGCAGTATTTT
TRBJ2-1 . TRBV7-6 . CASSSTFSSYNEQFF TGTGCCAGCAGCTCTACTTTTAGCTCCTACAATGAGCAGTTCTTC
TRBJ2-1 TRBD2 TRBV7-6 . CASSALAGAYNEQFF TGTGCCAGCAGCGCCTTAGCGGGAGCCTACAATGAGCAGTTCTTC
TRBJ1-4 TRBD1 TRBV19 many CASSSVGTGSEKLFF TGTGCCAGTAGTTCCGTCGGGACAGGAAGCGAAAAACTGTTTTTT
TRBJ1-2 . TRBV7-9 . CASSPRRRDVGNYGYTF TGTGCCAGCAGCCCTAGACGAAGGGACGTGGGAAACTATGGCTACACCTTC
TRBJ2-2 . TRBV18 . CASSPRAITGELFF TGTGCCAGCTCACCTAGGGCTATCACCGGGGAGCTGTTTTTT